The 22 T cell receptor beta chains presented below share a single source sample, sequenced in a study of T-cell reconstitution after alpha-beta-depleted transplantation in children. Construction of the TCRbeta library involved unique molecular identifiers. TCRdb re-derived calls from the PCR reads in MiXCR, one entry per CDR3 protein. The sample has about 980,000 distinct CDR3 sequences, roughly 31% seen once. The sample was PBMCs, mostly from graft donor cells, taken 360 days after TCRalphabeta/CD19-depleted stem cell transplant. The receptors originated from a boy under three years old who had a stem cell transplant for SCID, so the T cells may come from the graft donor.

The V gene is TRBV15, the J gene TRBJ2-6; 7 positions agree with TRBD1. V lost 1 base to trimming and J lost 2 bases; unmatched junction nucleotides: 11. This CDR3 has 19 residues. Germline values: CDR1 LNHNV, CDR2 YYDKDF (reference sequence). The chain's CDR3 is CATSRVHTGEGTGANVLTF. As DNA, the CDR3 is TGTGCCACCAGCAGAGTCCATACAGGGGAAGGAACTGGGGCCAACGTCCTGACTTTC. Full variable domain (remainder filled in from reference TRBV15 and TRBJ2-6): DAMVIQNPRYQVTQFGKPVTLSCSQTLNHNVMYWYQQKSSQAPKLLFHYYDKDFNNEADTPDNFQSRRPNTSFCFLDIRSPGLGDTAMYLCATSRVHTGEGTGANVLTFGAGSRLTVL.

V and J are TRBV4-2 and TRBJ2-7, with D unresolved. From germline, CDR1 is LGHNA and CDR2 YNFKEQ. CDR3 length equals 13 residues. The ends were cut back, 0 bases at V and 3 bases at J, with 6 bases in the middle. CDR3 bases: TGTGCCAGCAGCCAAGATGAGGTCTACGAGCAGTACTTC. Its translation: CASSQDEVYEQYF.

In DNA, the CDR3 is TGTGCCAGCAGTTTTCGGGCAGGGAGTAACTATGGCTACACCTTC. Its translation is CASSFRAGSNYGYTF. The J gene is TRBJ1-2, the V gene TRBV12-3 or TRBV12-4; D may be TRBD1 (5 bases). V lost 3 bases to trimming and J lost 1 base, with 12 bases between them. CDR3 length: 15 residues.

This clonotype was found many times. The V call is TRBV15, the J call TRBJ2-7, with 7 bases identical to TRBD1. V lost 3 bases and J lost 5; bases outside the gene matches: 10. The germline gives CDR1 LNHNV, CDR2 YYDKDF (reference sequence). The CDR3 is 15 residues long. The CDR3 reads CATSRRQGSPNEQYF. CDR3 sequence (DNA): TGTGCCACCAGCAGGAGACAGGGATCCCCCAACGAGCAGTACTTC. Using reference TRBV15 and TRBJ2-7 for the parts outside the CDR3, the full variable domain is DAMVIQNPRYQVTQFGKPVTLSCSQTLNHNVMYWYQQKSSQAPKLLFHYYDKDFNNEADTPDNFQSRRPNTSFCFLDIRSPGLGDTAMYLCATSRRQGSPNEQYFGPGTRLTVT.

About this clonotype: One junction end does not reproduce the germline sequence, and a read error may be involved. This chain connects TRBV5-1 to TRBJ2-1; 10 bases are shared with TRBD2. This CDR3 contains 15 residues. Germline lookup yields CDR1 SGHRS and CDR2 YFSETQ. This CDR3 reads CAGSREGLARNEQFF. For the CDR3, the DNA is TGCGCCGGCAGCCGGGAGGGACTAGCGAGGAATGAGCAGTTCTTC.

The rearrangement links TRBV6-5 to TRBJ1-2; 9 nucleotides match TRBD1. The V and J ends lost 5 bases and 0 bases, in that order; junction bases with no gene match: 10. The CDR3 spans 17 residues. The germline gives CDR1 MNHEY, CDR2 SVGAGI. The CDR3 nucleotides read TGTGCCAGCAGTCGTCCCGGGACAGGGATGGCTAACTATGGCTACACCTTC. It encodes CASSRPGTGMANYGYTF.

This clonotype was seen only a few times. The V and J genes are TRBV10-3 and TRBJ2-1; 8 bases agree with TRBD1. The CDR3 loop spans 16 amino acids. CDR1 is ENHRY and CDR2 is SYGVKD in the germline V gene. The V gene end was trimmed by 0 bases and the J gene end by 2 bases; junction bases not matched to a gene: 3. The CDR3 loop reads CAISESTGEAYNEQFF. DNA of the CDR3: TGTGCCATCAGTGAGTCGACAGGGGAGGCCTACAATGAGCAGTTCTTC.

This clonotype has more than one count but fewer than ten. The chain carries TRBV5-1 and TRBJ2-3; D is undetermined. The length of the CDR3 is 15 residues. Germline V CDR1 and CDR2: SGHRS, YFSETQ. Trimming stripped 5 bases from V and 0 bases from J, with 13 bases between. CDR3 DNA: TGCGCCAGCAGATTCCTTCCTGACAGCACAGATACGCAGTATTTT. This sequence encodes CASRFLPDSTDTQYF.

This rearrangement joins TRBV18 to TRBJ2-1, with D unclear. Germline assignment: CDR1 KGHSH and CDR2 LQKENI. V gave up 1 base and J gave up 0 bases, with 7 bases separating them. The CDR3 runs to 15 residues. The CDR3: CASSPRALSYNEQFF. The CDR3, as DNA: TGTGCCAGCTCACCACGGGCACTCTCCTACAATGAGCAGTTCTTC.

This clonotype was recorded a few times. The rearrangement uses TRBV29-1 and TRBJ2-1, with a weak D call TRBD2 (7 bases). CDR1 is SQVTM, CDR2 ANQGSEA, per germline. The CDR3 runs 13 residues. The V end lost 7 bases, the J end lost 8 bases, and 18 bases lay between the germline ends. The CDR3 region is CSASKGGGDEQFF. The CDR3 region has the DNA TGCAGCGCCTCAAAGGGGGGGGGCGATGAGCAGTTCTTC.

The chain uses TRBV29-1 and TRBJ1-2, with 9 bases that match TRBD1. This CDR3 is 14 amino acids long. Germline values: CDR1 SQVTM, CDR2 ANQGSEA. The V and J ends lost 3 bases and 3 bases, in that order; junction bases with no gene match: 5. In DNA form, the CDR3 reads TGCAGCGTTGACCTACAGGGGGCCGACTATGGCTACACCTTC. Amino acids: CSVDLQGADYGYTF. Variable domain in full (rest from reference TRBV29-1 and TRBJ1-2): SAVISQKPSRDICQRGTSLTIQCQVDSQVTMMFWYRQQPGQSLTLIATANQGSEATYESGFVIDKFPISRPNLTFSTLTVSNMSPEDSSIYLCSVDLQGADYGYTFGSGTRLTVV.

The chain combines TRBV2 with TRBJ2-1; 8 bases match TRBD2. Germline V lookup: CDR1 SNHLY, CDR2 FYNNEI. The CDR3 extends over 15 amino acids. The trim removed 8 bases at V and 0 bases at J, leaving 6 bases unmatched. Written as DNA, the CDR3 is TGTGCCAGCCTTAGCGGGGAAAGCTCCTACAATGAGCAGTTCTTC. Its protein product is CASLSGESSYNEQFF. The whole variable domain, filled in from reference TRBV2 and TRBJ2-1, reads EPEVTQTPSHQVTQMGQEVILRCVPISNHLYFYWYRQILGQKVEFLVSFYNNEISEKSEIFDDQFSVERPDGSNFTLKIRSTKLEDSAMYFCASLSGESSYNEQFFGPGTRLTVL.

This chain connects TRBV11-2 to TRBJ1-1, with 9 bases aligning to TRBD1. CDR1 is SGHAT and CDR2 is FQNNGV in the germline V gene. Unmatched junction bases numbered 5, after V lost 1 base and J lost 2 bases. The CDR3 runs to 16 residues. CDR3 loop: CASSLGTGAINTEAFF. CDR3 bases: TGTGCCAGCAGCTTAGGGACAGGGGCGATAAACACTGAAGCTTTCTTT.

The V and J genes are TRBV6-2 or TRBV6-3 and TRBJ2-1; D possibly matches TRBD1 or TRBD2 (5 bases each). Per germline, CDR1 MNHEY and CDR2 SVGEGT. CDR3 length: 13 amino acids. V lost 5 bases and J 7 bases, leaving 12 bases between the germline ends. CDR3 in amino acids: CASSRGPMNEQFF. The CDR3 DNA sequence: TGTGCCAGCAGTCGGGGACCGATGAATGAGCAGTTCTTC.

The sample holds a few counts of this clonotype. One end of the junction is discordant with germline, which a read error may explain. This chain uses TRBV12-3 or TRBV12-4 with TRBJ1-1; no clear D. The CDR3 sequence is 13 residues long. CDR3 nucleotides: TGTGCCAGCAGTTTGTTTAGGAACCCTGAAGCTTTCTTT. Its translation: CASSLFRNPEAFF.

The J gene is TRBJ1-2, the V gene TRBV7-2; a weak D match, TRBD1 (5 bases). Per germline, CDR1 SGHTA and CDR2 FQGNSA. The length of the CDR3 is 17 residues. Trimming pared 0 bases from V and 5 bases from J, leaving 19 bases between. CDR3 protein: CASSLAGRVIQIYGYTF. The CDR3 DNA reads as TGTGCCAGCAGCTTAGCAGGCAGGGTAATCCAAATTTATGGCTACACCTTC. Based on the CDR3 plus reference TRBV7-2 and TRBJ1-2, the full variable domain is GAGVSQSPSNKVTEKGKDVELRCDPISGHTALYWYRQSLGQGLEFLIYFQGNSAPDKSGLPSDRFSAERTGGSVSTLTIQRTQQEDSAVYLCASSLAGRVIQIYGYTFGSGTRLTVV.

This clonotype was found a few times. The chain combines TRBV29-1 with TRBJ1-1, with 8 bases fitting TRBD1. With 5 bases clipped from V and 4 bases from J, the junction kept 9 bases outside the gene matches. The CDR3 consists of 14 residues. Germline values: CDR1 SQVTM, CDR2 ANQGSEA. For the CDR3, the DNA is TGCAGCGTTTTACCCGCCGGACAGGGCACTGAAGCTTTCTTT. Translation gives CSVLPAGQGTEAFF.

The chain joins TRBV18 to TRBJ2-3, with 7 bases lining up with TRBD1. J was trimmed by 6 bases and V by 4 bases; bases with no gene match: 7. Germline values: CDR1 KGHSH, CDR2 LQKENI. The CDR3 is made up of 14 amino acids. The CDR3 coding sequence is TGTGCCAGCTCACAGGGGGCTCAGTCGGATACGCAGTATTTT. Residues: CASSQGAQSDTQYF.

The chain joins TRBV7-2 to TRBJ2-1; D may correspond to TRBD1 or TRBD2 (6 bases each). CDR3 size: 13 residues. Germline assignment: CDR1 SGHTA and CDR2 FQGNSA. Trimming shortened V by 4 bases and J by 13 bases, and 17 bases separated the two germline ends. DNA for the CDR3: TGTGCCAGCAGCTCAGGGGACACCGGGGGTCAGTTCTTC. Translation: CASSSGDTGGQFF.

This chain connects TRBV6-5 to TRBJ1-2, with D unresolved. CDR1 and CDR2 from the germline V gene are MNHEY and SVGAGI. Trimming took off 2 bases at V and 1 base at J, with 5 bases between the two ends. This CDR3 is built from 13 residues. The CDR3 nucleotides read TGTGCCAGCAGTTACGGGATTAACTATGGCTACACCTTC. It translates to CASSYGINYGYTF.

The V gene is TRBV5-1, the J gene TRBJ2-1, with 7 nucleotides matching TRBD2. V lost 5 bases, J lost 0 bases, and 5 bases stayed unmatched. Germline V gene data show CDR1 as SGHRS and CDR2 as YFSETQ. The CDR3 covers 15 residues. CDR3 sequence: CASRSGGGSYNEQFF. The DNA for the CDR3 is TGCGCCAGCAGGTCGGGGGGAGGCTCCTACAATGAGCAGTTCTTC.

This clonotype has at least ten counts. CDR3 in amino acids: CAISPGLWETQYF. CDR3 in DNA: TGTGCCATCAGTCCTGGACTATGGGAGACCCAGTACTTC. The chain links TRBV10-3 to TRBJ2-5, with a weak D call TRBD2 (6 bases). Germline CDR1 is ENHRY and CDR2 is SYGVKD. The CDR3 is 13 amino acids. V was pared by 5 bases and J by 5 bases, with 12 bases between.